This TCR beta chain was identified in a study of blood T cell repertoires in COVID-19. Study background: COVID-19 samples collected from the United States, Italy and Spain covered acute and convalescent phases. T cells, B-cell-depleted T cells, or PBMCs provided the cDNA or gDNA that served as material.

Per the original methods: Nucleated cell number was recorded as an estimate derived from reference gene primer amplification. Sequenced by immunoSEQ multiplex PCR; TCRdb stores in-frame clones only, minus some. That table is the source of V, J and clone size, and D and trimming were worked out from the DNA. The sample contains 200,000 to 250,000 clones, roughly 86% of which appear only once. The specimen was peripheral blood. The sequence derives from a woman aged 55-69 years with acute or convalescent COVID-19.

This CDR3 reads CASSDLGAGEGADTQYF. DNA for the CDR3: TGCGCCAGCAGTGATTTGGGAGCGGGAGAAGGCGCAGATACGCAGTATTTT. The chain joins TRBV10-1 to TRBJ2-3, with 8 bases lining up with TRBD2. The CDR3 consists of 17 residues. Germline lookup yields CDR1 WNHNN and CDR2 SYGVQD (reference sequence). J lost 4 bases, V lost 3 bases, and 12 bases had no gene match.